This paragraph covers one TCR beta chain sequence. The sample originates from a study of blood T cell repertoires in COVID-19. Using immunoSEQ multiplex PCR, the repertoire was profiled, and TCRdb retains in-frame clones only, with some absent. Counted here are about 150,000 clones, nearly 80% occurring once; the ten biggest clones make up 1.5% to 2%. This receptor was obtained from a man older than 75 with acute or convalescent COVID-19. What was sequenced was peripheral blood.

CDR3 region: CSATDRYEQYF. CDR3 DNA sequence: TGCAGTGCCACTGACAGGTACGAGCAGTACTTC. The rearrangement uses TRBV20-1 and TRBJ2-7, with D tentatively TRBD1 (6 bases). From germline, CDR1 is DFQATT and CDR2 SNEGSKA (reference sequence). Trimming cost V 6 bases and J 4 bases, with 10 bases left between them. This CDR3 comprises 11 residues.